This T cell receptor (beta chain) derives from a study of cytomegalovirus exposure and HLA in healthy donors. Study-level points and caveats: CMV serostatus was the sole immune exposure information available.

Primers for the PCR totalled 60 Vbeta and 13 Jbeta. Measured with immunoSEQ multiplex PCR; TCRdb has only the in-frame clones, and not every one. The table lists more than 150,000 clones, around 77% of them singletons. The CDR3 is 16 residues long. Germline V gives CDR1 SGHRS, CDR2 YFSETQ. V shed 0 bases and J 8 bases; nucleotides not matched to a gene: 8. As to this clone: Its target is not known.

Sequenced input: PBMCs. The chain has TRBV5-1 and TRBJ2-1, with TRBD2 matching 10 bases. The TCR was taken from a woman aged 30 to 39 in good health and CMV-seronegative. The CDR3 DNA is TGCGCCAGCAGCTTGGGACCGGGACTAGCGATGGATGAGCAGTTCTTC. Translation: CASSLGPGLAMDEQFF.